A single sample is the source of the 16 T cell receptor beta chains below, sequenced in a study of T-cell memory formation after mild COVID-19. TCRdb ran MiXCR on the 5' RACE reads and lists one entry per CDR3 protein. This sample has about 320,000 distinct CDR3 sequences, with approximately 14% found just once. The sequenced sample was PBMCs or a T cell subset sorted from them (not recorded which). Receptor source: a man younger than 30 who had mild COVID-19 (a few samples of this study predate the infection). Cell type and time point are not known.

The V and J genes are TRBV19 and TRBJ2-3, with D tentatively TRBD1 (5 bases). CDR1 is LNHDA, CDR2 SQIVND, per germline (reference sequence). The V end was cut by 8 bases, the J end by 6 bases, with 12 bases between. This CDR3 region has 12 residues. DNA of the CDR3: TGTGCCAGTCGGCAGGGTGGGGATACGCAGTATTTT. Its protein is CASRQGGDTQYF.

This clonotype was counted between two and nine times. This sequence joins TRBV15 and TRBJ1-6; D might be TRBD1 (5 bases). Deletions cut 1 base from V and 6 bases from J, with 10 bases between. CDR1 and CDR2 (germline): LNHNV, YYDKDF (reference sequence). This CDR3 has 15 amino acids. This CDR3 reads CATSRVGGSNSPLHF. In nucleotides, the CDR3 is TGTGCCACCAGCAGAGTTGGGGGGAGTAATTCACCCCTCCACTTT.

The chain employs TRBV6-4 and TRBJ2-1; 8 bases agree with TRBD2. In germline, CDR1 is MRHNA, CDR2 SNTAGT. Unmatched junction bases numbered 21, after V lost 11 bases and J lost 3 bases. This CDR3 is built from 18 residues. In DNA form, the CDR3 reads TGTGCCCGGGGGGGGTGGTACAGGCCGAACCCTCTCTACAATGAGCAGTTCTTC. It translates to CARGGWYRPNPLYNEQFF.

This clonotype came up once. V gene TRBV7-3 combines with J gene TRBJ2-1; 7 bases match TRBD1. J was trimmed by 6 bases and V by 1 base; bases with no gene match: 6. This CDR3 spans 15 amino acids. Germline-derived CDR1 and CDR2 are SGHTA and FQGTGA. The CDR3 sequence: CASSLRTGGLNEQFF. The CDR3 DNA sequence: TGTGCCAGCAGCTTAAGGACAGGCGGCCTCAATGAGCAGTTCTTC.

This chain connects TRBV12-3 or TRBV12-4 to TRBJ2-7; tentative D call: TRBD1 (6 bases). The CDR3 has 15 residues. V lost 5 bases to trimming and J lost 4 bases, with 18 bases between them. The chain's CDR3 is CASSALPGHRYEQYF. DNA for the CDR3: TGTGCCAGCAGTGCCTTACCGGGACACCGATACGAGCAGTACTTC.

This clonotype was recorded a few times. V usage is TRBV7-2 and J usage is TRBJ1-6; D call uncertain. V was shortened by 2 bases and J by 0 bases, with 8 bases between the two germline ends. CDR3 length: 16 residues. Germline V gives CDR1 SGHTA, CDR2 FQGNSA. CDR3 in amino acids: CASSLLVSSYNSPLHF. In DNA form, the CDR3 reads TGTGCCAGCAGCTTACTTGTCAGCTCCTATAATTCACCCCTCCACTTT. The full variable domain, rest sourced from reference TRBV7-2 and TRBJ1-6, is GAGVSQSPSNKVTEKGKDVELRCDPISGHTALYWYRQSLGQGLEFLIYFQGNSAPDKSGLPSDRFSAERTGGSVSTLTIQRTQQEDSAVYLCASSLLVSSYNSPLHFGNGTRLTVT.

This clonotype was recorded at least ten times. V usage is TRBV12-5 and J usage is TRBJ2-5; no definite D call. Trimming cost V 0 bases and J 3 bases, with 8 bases left between them. Germline V gives CDR1 LGHNT, CDR2 FRNRAP. This CDR3 spans 14 amino acids. The CDR3: CASGLVPGEETQYF. The CDR3 DNA reads as TGTGCTAGTGGTTTGGTACCTGGGGAAGAGACCCAGTACTTC. The variable domain in full, completed from reference TRBV12-5 and TRBJ2-5, reads DARVTQTPRHKVTEMGQEVTMRCQPILGHNTVFWYRQTMMQGLELLAYFRNRAPLDDSGMPKDRFSAEMPDATLATLKIQPSEPRDSAVYFCASGLVPGEETQYFGPGTRLLVL.

This clonotype was detected many times. The chain has TRBV6-1 and TRBJ1-1; weak D call: TRBD1 (5 bases). The CDR3 loop spans 14 amino acids. The germline V gene encodes CDR1 MNHNS and CDR2 SASEGT. V dropped 2 bases and J dropped 1 base, with 8 bases sitting between them. CDR3 sequence: CASSELGPNTEAFF. CDR3 DNA sequence: TGTGCCAGCAGTGAATTGGGACCGAACACTGAAGCTTTCTTT.

Concerning this clonotype: The junction and the germline gene differ at one end; a read error may be behind it. The V and J genes are TRBV4-2 and TRBJ2-7; D is possibly TRBD2 (6 bases). Germline CDR1 LGHNA, CDR2 YNFKEQ. The CDR3 extends over 16 amino acids. The CDR3 loop reads CASSQVPGTGTYEQHF. Written as DNA, the CDR3 is TGTGCCAGCAGCCAGGTCCCGGGGACTGGAACCTACGAGCAGCACTTC.

The rearrangement joins TRBV7-9 to TRBJ1-4, with unresolved D. CDR1 is SEHNR and CDR2 is FQNEAQ in the germline V gene (reference sequence). CDR3 size: 12 residues. V lost 5 bases and J lost 10, with 11 bases in between. CDR3 region: CASSRKDGKLFF. For the CDR3, the DNA is TGTGCCAGCAGCAGGAAAGATGGAAAACTGTTTTTT.

The chain employs TRBV7-2 and TRBJ2-7; 9 positions match TRBD2. Germline CDR1 SGHTA, CDR2 FQGNSA. The CDR3 loop spans 15 amino acids. V shed 2 bases and J 4 bases; nucleotides not matched to a gene: 6. This CDR3 is CASSLSGGRGYEQYV. The CDR3 DNA is TGTGCCAGCAGCTTAAGCGGGGGGCGCGGGTACGAGCAGTACGTC.

The CDR3 is CASSNRGRGDTEAFF. CDR3 nucleotide sequence: TGTGCCAGCAGCAACCGGGGGCGCGGGGACACTGAAGCTTTCTTT. The chain couples TRBV7-9 to TRBJ1-1; D perhaps matches TRBD1 (6 bases). Germline CDR1 SEHNR, CDR2 FQNEAQ (reference sequence). This CDR3 comprises 15 residues. V lost 5 bases and J lost 3, with 16 bases in between.

The rearrangement uses TRBV2 and TRBJ1-3; D gene ambiguous. This CDR3 has 13 amino acids. Deletions cut 5 bases from V and 2 bases from J, with 7 bases between. The germline CDR1 and CDR2 sequences are SNHLY and FYNNEI. The CDR3 DNA is TGTGCCAGCAGTACGAAGCCTGGAAACACCATATATTTT. It encodes CASSTKPGNTIYF.

This clonotype appeared many times. This rearrangement joins TRBV7-9 to TRBJ1-6; D unclear. The V end was cut by 2 bases, the J end by 6 bases, with 5 bases between. The germline CDR1 and CDR2 sequences are SEHNR and FQNEAQ (reference sequence). This CDR3 region has 13 residues. The CDR3 region has the DNA TGTGCCAGCAGCTTAAACCTTAATTCACCCCTCCACTTT. Translation: CASSLNLNSPLHF.

The chain recombines TRBV7-2 with TRBJ1-4; D uncertain. This CDR3 is built from 14 residues. The V end was cut by 2 bases, the J end by 3 bases, with 7 bases between. Germline V lookup: CDR1 SGHTA, CDR2 FQGNSA. The DNA for the CDR3 is TGTGCCAGCAGCTTATATGCCTCTAATGAAAAACTGTTTTTT. It specifies CASSLYASNEKLFF.

In this sample, this clonotype turned up a few times. The V and J genes are TRBV7-8 and TRBJ2-3; 10 bases agree with TRBD2. The CDR3 length is 16 residues. V lost 6 bases and J lost 3; bases outside the gene matches: 9. Germline assignment: CDR1 SGHVS and CDR2 FQNEAQ. The CDR3 nucleotides are TGTGCCAGCAGTAGTGAGCGGGGGGGTTGGACAGATACGCAGTATTTT. Translating it yields CASSSERGGWTDTQYF. Together with reference TRBV7-8 and TRBJ2-3, the CDR3 gives the full variable domain: GAGVSQSPRYKVAKRGQDVALRCDPISGHVSLFWYQQALGQGPEFLTYFQNEAQLDKSGLPSDRFFAERPEGSVSTLKIQRTQQEDSAVYLCASSSERGGWTDTQYFGPGTRLTVL.